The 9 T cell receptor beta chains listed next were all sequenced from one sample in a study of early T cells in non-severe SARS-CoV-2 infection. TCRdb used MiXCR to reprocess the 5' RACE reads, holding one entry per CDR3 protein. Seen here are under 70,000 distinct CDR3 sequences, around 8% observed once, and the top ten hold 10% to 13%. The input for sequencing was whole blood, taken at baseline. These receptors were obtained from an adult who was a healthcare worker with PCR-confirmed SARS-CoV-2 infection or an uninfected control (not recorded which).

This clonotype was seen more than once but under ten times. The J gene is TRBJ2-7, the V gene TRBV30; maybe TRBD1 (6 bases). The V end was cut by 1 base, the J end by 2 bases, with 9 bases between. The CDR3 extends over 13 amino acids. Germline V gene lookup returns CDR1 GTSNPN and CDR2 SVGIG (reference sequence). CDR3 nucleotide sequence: TGTGCCTGGAGTGGCGGACAGCCCTACGAGCAGTACTTC. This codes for CAWSGGQPYEQYF.

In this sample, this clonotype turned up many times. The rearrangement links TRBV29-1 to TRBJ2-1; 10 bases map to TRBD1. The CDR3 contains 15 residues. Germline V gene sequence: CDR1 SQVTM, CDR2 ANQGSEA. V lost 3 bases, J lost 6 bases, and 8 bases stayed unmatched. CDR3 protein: CSVDPGQGFTNEQFF. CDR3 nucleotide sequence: TGCAGCGTTGATCCGGGACAGGGGTTCACCAATGAGCAGTTCTTC.

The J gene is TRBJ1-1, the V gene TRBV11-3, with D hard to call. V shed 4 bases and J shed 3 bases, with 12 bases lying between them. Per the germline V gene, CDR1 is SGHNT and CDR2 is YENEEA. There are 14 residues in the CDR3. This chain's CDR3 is CASSSDKVDTEAFF. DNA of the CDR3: TGTGCCAGCAGCTCCGATAAGGTTGACACTGAAGCTTTCTTT.

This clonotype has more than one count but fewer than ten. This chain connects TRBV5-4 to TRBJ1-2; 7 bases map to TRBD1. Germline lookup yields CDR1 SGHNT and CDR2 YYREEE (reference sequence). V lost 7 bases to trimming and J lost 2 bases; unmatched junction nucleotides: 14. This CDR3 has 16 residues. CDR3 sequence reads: CASRPGGTDLNYGYTF. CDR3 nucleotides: TGTGCCAGCCGCCCTGGGGGGACAGACCTCAACTATGGCTACACCTTC.

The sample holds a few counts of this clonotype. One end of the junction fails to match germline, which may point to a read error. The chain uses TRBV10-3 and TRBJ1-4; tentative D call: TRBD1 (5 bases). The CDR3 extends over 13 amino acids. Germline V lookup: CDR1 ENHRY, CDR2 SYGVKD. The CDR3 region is CAIEVGHKGKTVF. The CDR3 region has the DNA TGTGCCATCGAGGTGGGGCACAAGGGAAAAACTGTTTTT.

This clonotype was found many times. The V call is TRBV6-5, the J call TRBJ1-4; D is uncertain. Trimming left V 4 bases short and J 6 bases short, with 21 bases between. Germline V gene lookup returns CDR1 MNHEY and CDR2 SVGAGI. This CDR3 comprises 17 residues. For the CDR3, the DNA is TGTGCCAGCAGTTTCTCCAGGTTGGGCCAGCCCTATGAAAAACTGTTTTTT. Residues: CASSFSRLGQPYEKLFF.

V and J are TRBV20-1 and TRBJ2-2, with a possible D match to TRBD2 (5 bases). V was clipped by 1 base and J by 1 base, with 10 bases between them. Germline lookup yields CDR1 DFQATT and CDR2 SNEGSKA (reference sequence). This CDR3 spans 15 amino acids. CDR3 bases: TGCAGTGCTAGAGTGCCTAGCCGGAACACCGGGGAGCTGTTTTTT. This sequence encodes CSARVPSRNTGELFF.

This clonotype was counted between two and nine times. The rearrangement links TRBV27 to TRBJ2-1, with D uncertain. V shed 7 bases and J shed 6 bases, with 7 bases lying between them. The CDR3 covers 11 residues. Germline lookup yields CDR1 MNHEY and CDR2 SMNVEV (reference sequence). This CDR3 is CASMWANEQFF. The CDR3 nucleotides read TGTGCCAGCATGTGGGCCAATGAGCAGTTCTTC.

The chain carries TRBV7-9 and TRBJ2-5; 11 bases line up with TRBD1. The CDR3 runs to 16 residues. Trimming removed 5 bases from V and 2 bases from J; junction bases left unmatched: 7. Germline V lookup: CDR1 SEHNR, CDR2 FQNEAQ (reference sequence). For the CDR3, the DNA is TGTGCCAGCAGCCATTCCGGGACAGGGGGTCAAGAGACCCAGTACTTC. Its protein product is CASSHSGTGGQETQYF.